Following are 18 T cell receptor beta chains from one sample sequenced in a study of blood T cell repertoires in COVID-19. Assay: immunoSEQ multiplex PCR; the TCRdb copy retains only in-frame clones and omits some. This repertoire shows 150,000 to 200,000 clones, about 86% found once; its top ten account for around 8.2%. The sequencing sample was made of peripheral blood. All receptors come from a man aged 55 to 70 with acute or convalescent COVID-19.

This clone was observed a few times. The CDR3 loop is CASSQVVASKSTDTQYF. CDR3 nucleotides: TGCGCCAGCAGCCAAGTGGTGGCTAGCAAGAGCACAGATACGCAGTATTTT. The V call is TRBV4-1, the J call TRBJ2-3; the D gene is possibly TRBD2 (5 bases). V lost 1 base, J lost 0 bases, and 14 bases lay in between. The CDR3 runs 17 residues. CDR1 is MGHRA and CDR2 is YSYEKL in the germline V gene.

The genes are TRBV29-1 and TRBJ1-1; D gene ambiguous. The V gene's germline CDR1 is SQVTM and CDR2 ANQGSEA. CDR3 size: 13 residues. V lost 2 bases to trimming and J lost 2 bases, with 9 bases between them. Written as DNA, the CDR3 is TGCAGCGTTGAATGGGCCGGAAACACTGAAGCTTTCTTT. It codes for CSVEWAGNTEAFF.

This sequence joins TRBV7-6 and TRBJ2-3; D not resolved. Germline loops: CDR1 SGHVS, CDR2 FNYEAQ. V lost 1 base and J lost 6, with 11 bases in between. The CDR3 loop spans 14 amino acids. The CDR3 DNA sequence: TGTGCCAGCAGCTTAGACCTCACCCAGGATACGCAGTATTTT. Encoded protein: CASSLDLTQDTQYF.

V is TRBV13 and J is TRBJ1-6; 7 bases match TRBD1. V dropped 1 base and J dropped 6; count of bases not matched to a gene: 6. Germline CDR1 PRHDT, CDR2 FYEKMQ (reference sequence). There are 16 residues in the CDR3. Written as DNA, the CDR3 is TGTGCCAGCAGCTTAGCCTACGGACAGGCTAATTCACCCCTCCACTTT. This sequence encodes CASSLAYGQANSPLHF.

The J gene is TRBJ1-1, the V gene TRBV18, with D tentatively TRBD1 (6 bases). This CDR3 is built from 14 residues. V dropped 4 bases and J dropped 1 base, with 10 bases sitting between them. CDR1 and CDR2 from the germline V gene are KGHSH and LQKENI. The DNA of the CDR3 is TGTGCCAGCTCACTGGGACAAGGGAACACTGAAGCTTTCTTT. Translated: CASSLGQGNTEAFF.

This clone was observed a few times. The V and J genes are TRBV9 and TRBJ1-1; possible D gene TRBD1, 6 bases. The CDR3 sequence is 13 residues long. V gave up 4 bases and J gave up 12 bases, with 19 bases separating them. Germline lookup yields CDR1 SGDLS and CDR2 YYNGEE. In nucleotides, the CDR3 is TGTGCCAGCAGCTCAAGGGGTCAGGGGTTAACTTTCTTT. As protein: CASSSRGQGLTFF.

This clone came up once. This sequence joins TRBV6-5 and TRBJ2-1, with 7 bases that match TRBD1. Germline V lookup: CDR1 MNHEY, CDR2 SVGAGI. The CDR3 is 15 amino acids. Unmatched junction bases numbered 5, after V lost 6 bases and J lost 0 bases. The CDR3 coding sequence is TGTGCCAGCAGAGGGGACAGAAGCTCCTACAATGAGCAGTTCTTC. Translated, it gives CASRGDRSSYNEQFF.

The rearrangement uses TRBV18 and TRBJ2-7, with D maybe TRBD1 (5 bases). CDR1 and CDR2 from the germline V gene are KGHSH and LQKENI. Trimming stripped 2 bases from V and 6 bases from J, with 17 bases between. This CDR3 contains 15 residues. The CDR3 DNA sequence: TGTGCCAGCTCACCAACCACAGGCCGGGTTGGCGAGCAGTACTTC. Its translation is CASSPTTGRVGEQYF.

This clone has just one count. The chain recombines TRBV3-1 (or the pseudogene TRBV3-2) with TRBJ1-5; the match to TRBD1 covers 7 bases. Germline assignment: CDR1 LGHDT and CDR2 YNNKEL (reference sequence). This CDR3 is built from 14 residues. V shed 4 bases, J shed 13 bases, and the junction held 13 bases outside the gene matches. CDR3 coding DNA: TGTGCCAGCAGCCCGAGCCGAGACAGGGTCAATCAGCATTTT. The encoded protein is CASSPSRDRVNQHF.

The CDR3 reads CAWSLGTVGYTF. CDR3 DNA: TGTGCCTGGAGTTTAGGGACAGTTGGCTACACCTTC. The chain employs TRBV30 and TRBJ1-2; 7 bases map to TRBD1. Germline trimming cut 2 bases from V and 7 bases from J; bases unmatched to any gene: 4. The CDR3 is made up of 12 amino acids. Germline CDR1 is GTSNPN and CDR2 is SVGIG (reference sequence).

This clone was counted once. The chain recombines TRBV7-8 with TRBJ2-7, with 7 bases lining up with TRBD1. The CDR3 sequence is 16 residues long. Germline CDR1 reads SGHVS; CDR2 reads FQNEAQ. Germline trimming cut 5 bases from V and 0 bases from J; bases unmatched to any gene: 10. The CDR3 is CASSPLVGQSSYEQYF. The CDR3 nucleotides are TGTGCCAGCAGCCCTTTGGTGGGACAGAGCTCCTACGAGCAGTACTTC. Supplemented by reference TRBV7-8 and TRBJ2-7, the full variable domain reads GAGVSQSPRYKVAKRGQDVALRCDPISGHVSLFWYQQALGQGPEFLTYFQNEAQLDKSGLPSDRFFAERPEGSVSTLKIQRTQQEDSAVYLCASSPLVGQSSYEQYFGPGTRLTVT.

The chain joins TRBV5-1 to TRBJ2-7; 7 bases are a match to TRBD1. The junction had 6 bases not matched to a gene; V was cut back by 5 bases and J by 4 bases. Germline assignment: CDR1 SGHRS and CDR2 YFSETQ. The CDR3 runs 13 residues. The CDR3 DNA reads as TGCGCCAGCAGGAGGGGGCCCGAATACGAGCAGTACTTC. Translating gives CASRRGPEYEQYF. The whole variable domain, filled in from reference TRBV5-1 and TRBJ2-7, reads KAGVTQTPRYLIKTRGQQVTLSCSPISGHRSVSWYQQTPGQGLQFLFEYFSETQRNKGNFPGRFSGRQFSNSRSEMNVSTLELGDSALYLCASRRGPEYEQYFGPGTRLTVT.

The chain joins TRBV21-1 to TRBJ1-2; the D segment call TRBD1 is taken from the table without a DNA check. TRBV21-1 counts as a pseudogene. The CDR3 is 12 amino acids. CDR3 in amino acids: CAVSGTGLGYTF. The CDR3 DNA reads as TGTGCCGTATCCGGGACAGGGCTCGGCTACACCTTC.

The gene calls are TRBV9 and TRBJ1-3; tentative D call: TRBD1 (6 bases). CDR3 length equals 15 residues. The germline CDR1 and CDR2 sequences are SGDLS and YYNGEE. Trimming shortened V by 1 base and J by 1 base, and 9 bases separated the two germline ends. The CDR3 nucleotides read TGTGCCAGCAGCGTACTGGGGGCGTCTGGAAACACCATATATTTT. Protein: CASSVLGASGNTIYF.

The V call is TRBV5-4, the J call TRBJ1-2; D not certain. V was trimmed by 2 bases and J by 8 bases, leaving 13 bases between them. Germline assignment: CDR1 SGHNT and CDR2 YYREEE (reference sequence). This CDR3 comprises 13 residues. The CDR3 DNA is TGTGCCAGCAGCTTTGGAGGGCTGGAAGGCTACACCTTC. Its protein product is CASSFGGLEGYTF.

This sequence joins TRBV9 and TRBJ1-1; D might be TRBD1 (5 bases). The germline gives CDR1 SGDLS, CDR2 YYNGEE. The CDR3 covers 14 residues. V lost 4 bases and J lost 5, with 15 bases in between. CDR3 residues: CASSPIGGETEAFF. CDR3 DNA sequence: TGTGCCAGCAGCCCTATTGGGGGGGAGACTGAAGCTTTCTTT.

J is TRBJ1-1 and V is TRBV19; tentatively, D is TRBD1 (6 bases). The CDR3 is made up of 14 amino acids. Trimming removed 8 bases from V and 4 bases from J, with 17 bases in between. Germline-derived CDR1 and CDR2 are LNHDA and SQIVND (reference sequence). CDR3 in amino acids: CASAVNRDGTEAFF. In DNA form, the CDR3 reads TGTGCCAGTGCCGTAAACAGGGATGGCACTGAAGCTTTCTTT.

The V call is TRBV11-3, the J call TRBJ1-1; maybe TRBD1 (5 bases). The CDR3 contains 15 residues. Germline assignment: CDR1 SGHNT and CDR2 YENEEA. With 1 base removed from V and 4 bases from J, the gap between germline ends came to 13 bases. The CDR3 coding sequence is TGTGCCAGCAGCTTAGGATATGGGGCCGGCACTGAAGCTTTCTTT. Its protein product is CASSLGYGAGTEAFF. The whole variable domain, remainder taken from reference TRBV11-3 and TRBJ1-1, is EAGVVQSPRYKIIEKKQPVAFWCNPISGHNTLYWYLQNLGQGPELLIRYENEEAVDDSQLPKDRFSAERLKGVDSTLKIQPAELGDSAVYLCASSLGYGAGTEAFFGQGTRLTVV.